This entry lists 14 T cell receptor beta chains sequenced from one sample in a study of T cell changes during pregnancy in multiple sclerosis (dated by TCRdb to the late 2010s). The receptor library was made with the immunoSEQ multiplex PCR assay. TCRdb mirrors the immuneACCESS table, restricted to in-frame sequences. Some clones are absent from its copies; in checked studies, under half trace to an unresolved V gene, and the reason for the others is unknown. This sample is represented by about 73,000 clones; around 94% of them were singletons. The ten largest clones capture less than 3% of the sample. Sequenced here: peripheral blood, sampled in the third trimester of pregnancy. The receptors derive from a female donor in good health, enrolled as a control in a pregnancy study.

In this sample, this clone turned up a few times. The V gene is TRBV28, the J gene TRBJ2-7; D is possibly TRBD1 (5 bases). Germline V gene sequence: CDR1 MDHEN, CDR2 SYDVKM. The CDR3 has 11 residues. V lost 8 bases, J lost 3 bases, and 8 bases lay in between. In DNA form, the CDR3 reads TGTGCCAGCGGGCAGGGCTACGAGCAGTACTTC. Translated: CASGQGYEQYF.

The rearrangement links TRBV6-5 to TRBJ1-2; D may be TRBD1 (6 bases). The CDR3 sequence is 14 residues long. Germline V gene sequence: CDR1 MNHEY, CDR2 SVGAGI. V lost 5 bases, J lost 4 bases, and 14 bases lay in between. CDR3 nucleotide sequence: TGTGCCAGCAGTCACCGACAGGAGCTCTATGGCTACACCTTC. This codes for CASSHRQELYGYTF.

The chain links TRBV5-5 to TRBJ1-2, with 10 bases that match TRBD1. CDR1 SGHKS and CDR2 YYEKEE come from the germline V gene (reference sequence). This CDR3 has 14 amino acids. The V gene end was trimmed by 2 bases and the J gene end by 6 bases; junction bases not matched to a gene: 4. In DNA, the CDR3 is TGTGCCAGCAGCTTCGACAGGGGGCTTGATGGCTACACCTTC. This codes for CASSFDRGLDGYTF.

This chain connects TRBV28 to TRBJ1-6, with D maybe TRBD1 (5 bases). This CDR3 region has 17 residues. Per germline, CDR1 MDHEN and CDR2 SYDVKM. With 1 base removed from V and 4 bases from J, the gap between germline ends came to 14 bases. The CDR3 protein is CASSLSGDGQYNSPLHF. DNA for the CDR3: TGTGCCAGCAGTTTATCGGGGGACGGACAATATAATTCACCCCTCCACTTT. Combining the CDR3 with reference TRBV28 and TRBJ1-6 gives the whole variable domain DVKVTQSSRYLVKRTGEKVFLECVQDMDHENMFWYRQDPGLGLRLIYFSYDVKMKEKGDIPEGYSVSREKKERFSLILESASTNQTSMYLCASSLSGDGQYNSPLHFGNGTRLTVT.

This clone was counted only a few times. This sequence joins TRBV2 and TRBJ2-2, with D maybe TRBD2 (6 bases). The CDR3 sequence is 15 residues long. The V and J ends lost 5 bases and 1 base respectively, with 11 bases between them. From germline, CDR1 is SNHLY and CDR2 FYNNEI. DNA of the CDR3: TGTGCCAGCAGTTATGAGACTAGGAACACCGGGGAGCTGTTTTTT. Residues: CASSYETRNTGELFF. Using reference TRBV2 and TRBJ2-2 for the parts outside the CDR3, the full variable domain is EPEVTQTPSHQVTQMGQEVILRCVPISNHLYFYWYRQILGQKVEFLVSFYNNEISEKSEIFDDQFSVERPDGSNFTLKIRSTKLEDSAMYFCASSYETRNTGELFFGEGSRLTVL.

This sequence joins TRBV28 and TRBJ2-5, with no clear D. Per the germline V gene, CDR1 is MDHEN and CDR2 is SYDVKM. CDR3 size: 13 residues. Trimming stripped 4 bases from V and 1 base from J, with 7 bases between. CDR3 bases: TGTGCCAGCAGTTCCCCGGGCCAAGAGACCCAGTACTTC. Translating it yields CASSSPGQETQYF.

The rearrangement joins TRBV15 to TRBJ2-7; D perhaps matches TRBD1 (5 bases). The V gene's germline CDR1 is LNHNV and CDR2 YYDKDF (reference sequence). The CDR3 has 15 amino acids. V lost 0 bases and J lost 4, with 13 bases in between. The CDR3 DNA reads as TGTGCCACCAGCAGAGATCGTCAGGGTGGGTACGAGCAGTACTTC. Translated: CATSRDRQGGYEQYF.

The J gene is TRBJ2-3, the V gene TRBV2; D remains unclear. V was clipped by 10 bases and J by 3 bases, with 20 bases between them. The CDR3 spans 15 residues. Germline lookup yields CDR1 SNHLY and CDR2 FYNNEI. CDR3 DNA sequence: TGTGCCACCGCCCGGAACCCCATGAGGACAGATACGCAGTATTTT. This codes for CATARNPMRTDTQYF.

This chain links TRBV11-3 with TRBJ2-2; 8 nucleotides align to TRBD1. V lost 0 bases to trimming and J lost 6 bases; unmatched junction nucleotides: 0. Per the germline V gene, CDR1 is SGHNT and CDR2 is YENEEA. The CDR3 spans 14 residues. Here the CDR3 reads CASSLETGAGELFF. The CDR3 nucleotides are TGTGCCAGCAGCTTAGAGACAGGGGCCGGGGAGCTGTTTTTT.

The chain recombines TRBV27 with TRBJ1-6; 9 bases align to TRBD1. The CDR3 is 14 amino acids. Losses at the gene ends were 9 bases for V and 5 bases for J; bases not matched to a gene: 5. Germline CDR1 and CDR2: MNHEY and SMNVEV (reference sequence). In nucleotides, the CDR3 is TGTGCCAGTCAGGACAGGGGAAATAATTCACCCCTCCACTTT. It translates to CASQDRGNNSPLHF.

The V call is TRBV6-4, the J call TRBJ2-7, with D unclear. This CDR3 comprises 13 residues. Germline V gene sequence: CDR1 MRHNA, CDR2 SNTAGT. V was trimmed by 0 bases and J by 6 bases, leaving 9 bases between them. In DNA, the CDR3 is TGTGCCAGCAGTGACTCGCACAGACCCGAGCAGTACTTC. Translating gives CASSDSHRPEQYF.

This rearrangement joins TRBV15 to TRBJ2-2; 9 bases are a match to TRBD2. This CDR3 has 17 amino acids. V dropped 0 bases and J dropped 7; count of bases not matched to a gene: 9. The germline CDR1 and CDR2 sequences are LNHNV and YYDKDF (reference sequence). This CDR3 reads CATSREKAGGPVGELFF. CDR3 sequence (DNA): TGTGCCACCAGCAGAGAGAAAGCGGGGGGCCCTGTCGGGGAGCTGTTTTTT.

J is TRBJ2-1 and V is TRBV14; D is possibly TRBD1 (5 bases). CDR3 length: 14 amino acids. Trimming cost V 4 bases and J 4 bases, with 11 bases left between them. The germline V gene encodes CDR1 SGHDN and CDR2 FVKESK. The CDR3 DNA reads as TGTGCCAGCAGCCCCCTGGACAAATACAATGAGCAGTTCTTC. This codes for CASSPLDKYNEQFF. Variable domain in full (rest from reference TRBV14 and TRBJ2-1): EAGVTQFPSHSVIEKGQTVTLRCDPISGHDNLYWYRRVMGKEIKFLLHFVKESKQDESGMPNNRFLAERTGGTYSTLKVQPAELEDSGVYFCASSPLDKYNEQFFGPGTRLTVL.

V gene TRBV28 combines with J gene TRBJ2-2; D perhaps matches TRBD2 (7 bases). Germline V lookup: CDR1 MDHEN, CDR2 SYDVKM. This CDR3 is 15 amino acids long. Trimming pared 4 bases from V and 5 bases from J, leaving 14 bases between. CDR3 residues: CASSWGGARTGELFF. The CDR3 coding sequence is TGTGCCAGCAGTTGGGGGGGGGCGAGGACCGGGGAGCTGTTTTTT.